The T cell receptor (beta chain) under discussion was sequenced for a study of cytomegalovirus exposure and HLA in healthy donors. There are 19 residues in the CDR3. Germline V lookup: CDR1 SGHDN, CDR2 FVKESK. The V and J ends lost 3 bases and 3 bases, in that order; junction bases with no gene match: 16. To note about this clone: Antigen: not known.

Sequencing was performed with immunoSEQ multiplex PCR; in TCRdb, only in-frame clones are kept and a portion is missing. Of 150,000 to 200,000 clones in the sample, approximately 86% were seen once. Whole-study findings and limits: Most TCR sequences proved rare, with some public TCRs found in many donors.

This TCR derives from a man aged 18 to 29 in good health and CMV-seropositive. This chain uses TRBV14 with TRBJ2-2; 7 positions match TRBD2. The sequenced sample consisted of PBMCs. As DNA, the CDR3 is TGTGCCAGCAGCCATGCCTATTCCGGGACTACCCCCTACACCGGGGAGCTGTTTTTT. Encoded protein: CASSHAYSGTTPYTGELFF.